The following is a T cell receptor beta chain sequence with its context. This record belongs to a study of shared clonotypes between healthy human individuals. With V trimmed by 4 bases and J by 11 bases, 4 bases remained unmatched. The CDR3 runs to 13 residues. Per the germline V gene, CDR1 is MNHNS and CDR2 is SASEGT. Deep-level running was used for the assay. TCRdb's copy holds only in-frame clones and misses some; the assay was immunoSEQ multiplex PCR. Of over a million clones listed, 75% to 80% were seen once; the top ten hold roughly 0.65%. The sequenced sample consisted of memory CD4+ T cells from PBMCs. Subset denoted: CD45RA-negative fraction. This sequence originates from a young man in good health. Some clones in this sample may be carry-over from other donors' samples. The chain couples TRBV6-1 to TRBJ2-3; 12 nucleotides align to TRBD2. CDR3 protein: CASSGTSGNRQYF. For the CDR3, the DNA is TGTGCCAGCAGTGGGACTAGCGGGAACCGGCAGTATTTT.